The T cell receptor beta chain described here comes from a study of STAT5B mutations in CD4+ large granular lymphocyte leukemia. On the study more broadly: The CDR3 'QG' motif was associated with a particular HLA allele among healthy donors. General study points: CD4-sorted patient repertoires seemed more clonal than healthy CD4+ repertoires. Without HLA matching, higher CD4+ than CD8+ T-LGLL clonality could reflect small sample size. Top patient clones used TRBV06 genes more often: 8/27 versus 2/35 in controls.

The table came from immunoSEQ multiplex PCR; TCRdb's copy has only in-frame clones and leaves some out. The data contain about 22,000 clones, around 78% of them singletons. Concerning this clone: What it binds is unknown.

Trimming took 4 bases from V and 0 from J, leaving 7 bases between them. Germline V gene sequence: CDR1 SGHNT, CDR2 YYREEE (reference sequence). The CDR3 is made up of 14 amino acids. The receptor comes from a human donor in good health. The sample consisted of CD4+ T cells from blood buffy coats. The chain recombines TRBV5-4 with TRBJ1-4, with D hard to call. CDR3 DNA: TGTGCCAGCAGCCAAAAAACAACTAATGAAAAACTGTTTTTT. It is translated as CASSQKTTNEKLFF.